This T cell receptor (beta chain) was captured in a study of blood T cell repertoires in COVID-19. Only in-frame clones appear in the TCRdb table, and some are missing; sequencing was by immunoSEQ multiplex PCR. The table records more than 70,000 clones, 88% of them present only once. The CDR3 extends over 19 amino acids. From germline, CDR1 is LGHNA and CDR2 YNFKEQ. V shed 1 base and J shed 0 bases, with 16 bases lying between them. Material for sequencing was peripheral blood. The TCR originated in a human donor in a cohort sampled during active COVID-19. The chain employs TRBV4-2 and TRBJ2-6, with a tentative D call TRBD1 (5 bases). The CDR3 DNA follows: TGTGCCAGCAGCCAAGTGGCGGACACAAGCTCCTCTGGGGCCAACGTCCTGACTTTC. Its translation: CASSQVADTSSSGANVLTF.